The rows below give T cell receptor beta chains drawn from one sample of a study of PD-1 blockade in classical Hodgkin lymphoma. Produced via immunoSEQ multiplex PCR; TCRdb's table is partial and in-frame only. The sample carries fewer than 70,000 clones, 88% recorded once. Sequenced here: peripheral blood mononuclear cells (PBMCs), sampled before the second cycle of nivolumab. These receptors all stem from a human donor with classical Hodgkin lymphoma. The CDR3 runs from the conserved cysteine through the conserved F or W. D genes are given only for firm matches. Expanded clones are given a class, and other clones once, few, many or no size at all.

clone size: once
J gene: TRBJ1-6
V gene: TRBV7-9
D gene: TRBD1
CDR3 protein: CASNVDRDNSPLHF
CDR3 DNA: TGTGCCAGCAACGTCGACAGGGATAATTCACCCCTCCACTTT

clone size: -
J gene: TRBJ1-5
V gene: TRBV5-1
D gene: -
CDR3 protein: CASSLGDNNQPQHF
CDR3 DNA: TGCGCCAGCAGCTTGGGGGACAACAATCAGCCCCAGCATTTT

clone size: -
J gene: TRBJ2-5
V gene: TRBV5-1
D gene: -
CDR3 protein: CASSLGPGLGYQETQYF
CDR3 DNA: TGCGCCAGCAGCTTGGGTCCGGGATTGGGGTACCAAGAGACCCAGTACTTC

clone size: -
J gene: TRBJ1-1
V gene: TRBV5-1
D gene: -
CDR3 protein: CASSYYGSMNTEAFF
CDR3 DNA: TGCGCCAGCAGCTACTACGGAAGTATGAACACTGAAGCTTTCTTT

clone size: -
J gene: TRBJ1-6
V gene: TRBV6-6
D gene: -
CDR3 protein: CASSYEINSPLHF
CDR3 DNA: TGTGCCAGCAGTTACGAGATCAATTCACCCCTCCACTTT

clone size: -
J gene: TRBJ2-1
V gene: TRBV5-1
D gene: -
CDR3 protein: CASSPQVQDEQFF
CDR3 DNA: TGCGCCAGCAGCCCCCAGGTCCAGGATGAGCAGTTCTTC

clone size: -
J gene: TRBJ2-7
V gene: TRBV27
D gene: TRBD2
CDR3 protein: CASSLGGGSPKLSYEQYF
CDR3 DNA: TGTGCCAGCAGTTTAGGGGGGGGGTCCCCGAAACTTTCCTACGAGCAGTACTTC

clone size: -
J gene: TRBJ2-5
V gene: TRBV7-2
D gene: -
CDR3 protein: CASSLVGSLQETQYF
CDR3 DNA: TGTGCCAGCAGCTTAGTTGGTAGCCTGCAAGAGACCCAGTACTTC

clone size: few
J gene: TRBJ1-2
V gene: TRBV6-5
D gene: -
CDR3 protein: CASSYEGGYTF
CDR3 DNA: TGTGCCAGCAGTTATGAGGGGGGCTACACCTTC

clone size: -
J gene: TRBJ2-3
V gene: TRBV6-5
D gene: -
CDR3 protein: CASSYADTQYF
CDR3 DNA: TGTGCCAGCAGTTACGCAGATACGCAGTATTTT

clone size: -
J gene: TRBJ1-5
V gene: TRBV21-1
D gene: -
CDR3 protein: CASSKGINQPQHF
CDR3 DNA: TGTGCCAGCAGCAAAGGCATCAATCAGCCCCAGCATTTT

clone size: -
J gene: TRBJ2-3
V gene: TRBV7-6
D gene: -
CDR3 protein: CASSYEFTDTQYF
CDR3 DNA: TGTGCCAGCAGTTACGAATTCACAGATACGCAGTATTTT

clone size: -
J gene: TRBJ1-1
V gene: TRBV6-6
D gene: -
CDR3 protein: CASINLGEVRTEAFF
CDR3 DNA: TGTGCCAGCATCAACTTGGGGGAGGTGCGCACTGAAGCTTTCTTT

clone size: -
J gene: TRBJ2-3
V gene: TRBV18
D gene: TRBD1
CDR3 protein: CASSPHATGSADTQYF
CDR3 DNA: TGTGCCAGCTCACCACACGCGACAGGGTCGGCAGATACGCAGTATTTT

clone size: -
J gene: TRBJ2-2
V gene: TRBV5-1
D gene: TRBD1
CDR3 protein: CASQIPGQGVTGELFF
CDR3 DNA: TGCGCCAGTCAAATCCCGGGACAGGGGGTCACCGGGGAGCTGTTTTTT

clone size: -
J gene: TRBJ2-7
V gene: TRBV10-3
D gene: TRBD2
CDR3 protein: CAIGGSSYEQYF
CDR3 DNA: TGTGCCATCGGCGGGAGTTCCTACGAGCAGTACTTC

clone size: -
J gene: TRBJ2-7
V gene: TRBV5-1
D gene: TRBD2
CDR3 protein: CASSFATGTSGYEQYF
CDR3 DNA: TGCGCCAGCAGCTTTGCGACGGGGACTAGCGGCTACGAGCAGTACTTC

clone size: -
J gene: TRBJ1-5
V gene: TRBV7-8
D gene: -
CDR3 protein: CASSPTGPFPNQPQHF
CDR3 DNA: TGTGCCAGCAGCCCCACTGGACCCTTTCCTAATCAGCCCCAGCATTTT

clone size: -
J gene: TRBJ1-1
V gene: TRBV7-9
D gene: TRBD1
CDR3 protein: CASSTPGAGGMNTEAFF
CDR3 DNA: TGTGCCAGCAGCACCCCTGGGGCAGGGGGAATGAACACTGAAGCTTTCTTT

clone size: -
J gene: TRBJ2-1
V gene: TRBV27
D gene: TRBD1
CDR3 protein: CASSQGQGVNEQFF
CDR3 DNA: TGTGCCAGCAGTCAGGGACAGGGGGTCAATGAGCAGTTCTTC

clone size: -
J gene: TRBJ2-4
V gene: TRBV5-1
D gene: -
CDR3 protein: CASSSVGGAKNIQYF
CDR3 DNA: TGCGCCAGCAGCTCCGTTGGGGGAGCCAAAAACATTCAGTACTTC

clone size: -
J gene: TRBJ1-3
V gene: TRBV7-9
D gene: -
CDR3 protein: CASSLGVGAGNTIYF
CDR3 DNA: TGTGCCAGCAGCTTAGGGGTCGGGGCTGGAAACACCATATATTTT

clone size: -
J gene: TRBJ2-4
V gene: TRBV30
D gene: -
CDR3 protein: CAWSRVGLLAKNIQYF
CDR3 DNA: TGTGCCTGGAGTCGGGTCGGACTGTTAGCCAAAAACATTCAGTACTTC

clone size: -
J gene: TRBJ1-5
V gene: TRBV6-4
D gene: TRBD1
CDR3 protein: CASLKDREGHQPQHF
CDR3 DNA: TGTGCCAGCTTAAAGGACAGGGAGGGCCATCAGCCCCAGCATTTT

clone size: -
J gene: TRBJ2-2
V gene: TRBV2
D gene: TRBD2
CDR3 protein: CASSWERGWTGELFF
CDR3 DNA: TGTGCCAGCAGTTGGGAGCGGGGGTGGACCGGGGAGCTGTTTTTT

clone size: -
J gene: TRBJ2-5
V gene: TRBV10-2
D gene: TRBD2
CDR3 protein: CASGTSGGRGETQYF
CDR3 DNA: TGCGCCAGCGGGACTAGCGGGGGCCGGGGGGAGACCCAGTACTTC

clone size: -
J gene: TRBJ1-1
V gene: TRBV2
D gene: TRBD1
CDR3 protein: CASSEALQGGTEAFF
CDR3 DNA: TGTGCCAGCAGTGAAGCGCTCCAGGGGGGCACTGAAGCTTTCTTT

clone size: once
J gene: TRBJ2-7
V gene: TRBV28
D gene: TRBD1
CDR3 protein: CASSSPSGTGGIEQYF
CDR3 DNA: TGTGCCAGCAGTTCCCCCTCCGGGACAGGGGGCATCGAGCAGTACTTC

clone size: few
J gene: TRBJ1-1
V gene: TRBV5-1
D gene: -
CDR3 protein: CASSFDPQNTEAFF
CDR3 DNA: TGCGCCAGCAGCTTCGACCCCCAGAACACTGAAGCTTTCTTT

clone size: -
J gene: TRBJ1-2
V gene: TRBV7-9
D gene: -
CDR3 protein: CASSTPNYGYTF
CDR3 DNA: TGTGCCAGCAGCACCCCTAACTATGGCTACACCTTC

clone size: -
J gene: TRBJ2-1
V gene: TRBV7-9
D gene: TRBD1
CDR3 protein: CASSGWTGDYNEQFF
CDR3 DNA: TGTGCCAGCAGCGGGTGGACAGGGGACTACAATGAGCAGTTCTTC

clone size: -
J gene: TRBJ1-3
V gene: TRBV5-1
D gene: TRBD1
CDR3 protein: CASKGAQGSGNTIYF
CDR3 DNA: TGCGCCAGCAAGGGGGCGCAGGGCTCTGGAAACACCATATATTTT

clone size: -
J gene: TRBJ1-6
V gene: TRBV5-1
D gene: -
CDR3 protein: CASSPPTANSPLHF
CDR3 DNA: TGCGCCAGCAGCCCGCCGACAGCTAATTCACCCCTCCACTTT

clone size: -
J gene: TRBJ2-7
V gene: TRBV5-4
D gene: -
CDR3 protein: CASSLVGAGSRPYEQYF
CDR3 DNA: TGTGCCAGCAGCTTGGTTGGCGCCGGGAGCCGTCCCTACGAGCAGTACTTC

clone size: -
J gene: TRBJ1-3
V gene: TRBV7-9
D gene: TRBD1
CDR3 protein: CASRRTGGRHESGNTIYF
CDR3 DNA: TGTGCCAGCAGACGGACAGGGGGCCGTCACGAATCTGGAAACACCATATATTTT

clone size: -
J gene: TRBJ2-6
V gene: TRBV28
D gene: TRBD1
CDR3 protein: CASSLYPGGQGSIGSGANVLTF
CDR3 DNA: TGTGCCAGCAGTTTATACCCGGGGGGACAGGGCTCAATAGGCTCTGGGGCCAACGTCCTGACTTTC

clone size: -
J gene: TRBJ1-1
V gene: TRBV5-1
D gene: TRBD1
CDR3 protein: CASSFGTGEAFF
CDR3 DNA: TGCGCCAGCAGCTTCGGGACAGGTGAAGCTTTCTTT

clone size: -
J gene: TRBJ2-5
V gene: TRBV4-1
D gene: TRBD1
CDR3 protein: CASRGDSQETQYF
CDR3 DNA: TGCGCCAGCAGAGGGGACAGCCAAGAGACCCAGTACTTC

clone size: -
J gene: TRBJ2-7
V gene: TRBV5-1
D gene: -
CDR3 protein: CASSSEGFYEQYF
CDR3 DNA: TGCGCCAGCAGCTCGGAGGGGTTCTACGAGCAGTACTTC

clone size: -
J gene: TRBJ1-1
V gene: TRBV10-3
D gene: -
CDR3 protein: CAISDGEDTEAFF
CDR3 DNA: TGTGCCATCAGTGATGGAGAGGACACTGAAGCTTTCTTT

clone size: -
J gene: TRBJ2-2
V gene: TRBV5-1
D gene: -
CDR3 protein: CASSPDIANTGELFF
CDR3 DNA: TGCGCCAGCAGTCCGGACATAGCGAACACCGGGGAGCTGTTTTTT

clone size: -
J gene: TRBJ2-7
V gene: TRBV9
D gene: -
CDR3 protein: CASLKTDGHEQYF
CDR3 DNA: TGTGCCAGCCTTAAGACGGATGGCCACGAGCAGTACTTC

clone size: once
J gene: TRBJ2-2
V gene: TRBV15
D gene: -
CDR3 protein: CATFDGELFF
CDR3 DNA: TGTGCCACCTTTGACGGGGAGCTGTTTTTT

clone size: -
J gene: TRBJ2-1
V gene: TRBV19
D gene: TRBD1
CDR3 protein: CASSPHLGQAYNEQFF
CDR3 DNA: TGTGCCAGTAGCCCCCACCTCGGACAGGCCTACAATGAGCAGTTCTTC

clone size: -
J gene: TRBJ2-7
V gene: TRBV5-1
D gene: -
CDR3 protein: CASRSRGALDEQYF
CDR3 DNA: TGCGCCAGCCGCTCCCGGGGGGCTCTTGACGAGCAGTACTTC

clone size: -
J gene: TRBJ1-1
V gene: TRBV2
D gene: -
CDR3 protein: CARTPGPTGWVEAFF
CDR3 DNA: TGTGCCAGGACCCCGGGGCCCACTGGTTGGGTCGAAGCTTTCTTT

clone size: -
J gene: TRBJ2-5
V gene: TRBV5-1
D gene: TRBD1
CDR3 protein: CASSPEDRVKTQYF
CDR3 DNA: TGCGCCAGCAGCCCGGAGGACAGGGTAAAGACCCAGTACTTC

clone size: -
J gene: TRBJ2-7
V gene: TRBV5-1
D gene: -
CDR3 protein: CASSSGYRYEQYF
CDR3 DNA: TGCGCCAGCAGCTCAGGGTATCGTTATGAGCAGTACTTC

clone size: -
J gene: TRBJ2-7
V gene: TRBV19
D gene: -
CDR3 protein: CASSIRGTLYEQYF
CDR3 DNA: TGTGCCAGTAGTATCCGAGGGACACTCTACGAGCAGTACTTC

clone size: -
J gene: TRBJ1-3
V gene: TRBV7-6
D gene: -
CDR3 protein: CASSPTEDTAGNTIYF
CDR3 DNA: TGTGCCAGCAGCCCTACCGAGGATACTGCTGGAAACACCATATATTTT

clone size: -
J gene: TRBJ1-4
V gene: TRBV5-1
D gene: -
CDR3 protein: CASSPQGQGNEKLFF
CDR3 DNA: TGCGCCAGCAGCCCCCAGGGACAAGGAAATGAAAAACTGTTTTTT

clone size: -
J gene: TRBJ2-5
V gene: TRBV19
D gene: TRBD2
CDR3 protein: CASSSGTKQETQYF
CDR3 DNA: TGTGCCAGTAGCTCCGGGACTAAACAAGAGACCCAGTACTTC

clone size: -
J gene: TRBJ1-2
V gene: TRBV7-9
D gene: -
CDR3 protein: CASRDSPGRDLRGYTF
CDR3 DNA: TGTGCCAGCAGGGACTCACCGGGCAGGGACTTAAGAGGCTACACCTTC

clone size: -
J gene: TRBJ1-1
V gene: TRBV29-1
D gene: -
CDR3 protein: CSVGISLGALTTEAFF
CDR3 DNA: TGCAGCGTTGGGATAAGTCTGGGGGCCCTAACCACTGAAGCTTTCTTT

clone size: -
J gene: TRBJ1-2
V gene: TRBV30
D gene: -
CDR3 protein: CAWSVGGPGGYTF
CDR3 DNA: TGTGCCTGGAGTGTGGGTGGGCCAGGCGGCTACACCTTC

clone size: -
J gene: TRBJ2-2
V gene: TRBV5-1
D gene: -
CDR3 protein: CASSLEPGSNTGELFF
CDR3 DNA: TGCGCCAGCAGCTTGGAGCCAGGTTCGAACACCGGGGAGCTGTTTTTT

clone size: -
J gene: TRBJ2-7
V gene: TRBV7-8
D gene: -
CDR3 protein: CASSLVGDSPRYF
CDR3 DNA: TGTGCCAGCAGCTTAGTCGGTGACAGTCCGAGGTACTTC

clone size: few
J gene: TRBJ2-2
V gene: TRBV14
D gene: TRBD1
CDR3 protein: CASSQRNRGNTGELFF
CDR3 DNA: TGTGCCAGCAGCCAAAGAAACAGGGGCAACACCGGGGAGCTGTTTTTT

clone size: once
J gene: TRBJ2-1
V gene: TRBV30
D gene: TRBD2
CDR3 protein: CAWSGWRGLYNEQFF
CDR3 DNA: TGTGCCTGGAGTGGCTGGCGGGGGTTGTACAATGAGCAGTTCTTC